What follows describes a single TCR beta chain. Its specificity is not known. Blood bank volunteers in Maryland, USA, served as healthy controls. Germline V gene lookup returns CDR1 MNHEY and CDR2 SMNVEV (reference sequence). Trimming cost V 6 bases and J 3 bases, with 18 bases left between them. This CDR3 has 15 residues. This sample was included in a study of neurological immune-mediated disorders. The study, taken as a whole, reports: The level of TCR clonal expansion was highest in patients with HTLV-1-associated myelopathy and lowest in multiple sclerosis, where it fell below the level seen in healthy controls. Expanded clones shared no CDR3 amino acid sequences across subjects, suggesting private repertoires in all groups.

The cDNA was generated by 5'RACE with 10-nucleotide random UMIs. TCRdb re-derived calls from the 5' RACE reads in MiXCR, one entry per CDR3 protein. Among approximately 48,000 distinct CDR3 sequences listed, 16% were seen once. This chain connects TRBV27 to TRBJ2-7, with D unresolved. This receptor was identified in a man between 60 and 75 years old in good health. The sample consisted of PBMCs. The CDR3 DNA follows: TGTGCCAGCAGGCCGGATCGGCTACTTCTCTACGAGCAGTACTTC. This gives the protein CASRPDRLLLYEQYF.